Below are 20 T cell receptor beta chains sequenced from a single sample in a study of blood T cell repertoires in COVID-19. Method: immunoSEQ multiplex PCR; TCRdb's copy keeps in-frame clones and lacks some. This table holds roughly 240,000 clones, roughly 86% found once. The sample taken for sequencing was peripheral blood. The receptors derive from a woman aged 25-40 years who had recovered from COVID-19.

This rearrangement joins TRBV3-1 (or the pseudogene TRBV3-2) to TRBJ2-3; 8 bases align to TRBD1. The germline gives CDR1 LGHDT, CDR2 YNNKEL (reference sequence). Unmatched junction bases numbered 10, after V lost 0 bases and J lost 14 bases. The CDR3 consists of 14 residues. CDR3 in amino acids: CASSQDLRTGPPYF. The CDR3 nucleotides read TGTGCCAGCAGCCAAGATTTGCGGACAGGGCCCCCGTATTTT.

This clone came up once. The chain has TRBV9 and TRBJ1-1; possibly TRBD1 for D (6 bases). CDR1 is SGDLS, CDR2 YYNGEE, per germline. Trimming took 2 bases from V and 1 from J, leaving 9 bases between them. This CDR3 region has 14 residues. Written as DNA, the CDR3 is TGTGCCAGCAGCGTCGGGACACAGAACACTGAAGCTTTCTTT. Translation: CASSVGTQNTEAFF.

The CDR3 DNA reads TGTGCCAGCAGCGTAGATTCGCGGGGTACTGAGCAGTTCTTC. This encodes CASSVDSRGTEQFF. The gene calls are TRBV9 and TRBJ2-1; perhaps TRBD2 as D (6 bases). The CDR3 totals 14 residues. Germline values: CDR1 SGDLS, CDR2 YYNGEE. V lost 0 bases and J lost 9, with 13 bases in between.

V and J are TRBV18 and TRBJ1-1, with D possibly matching TRBD1 (5 bases). CDR3 size: 14 residues. Germline V lookup: CDR1 KGHSH, CDR2 LQKENI. Trimming left V 4 bases short and J 1 base short, with 10 bases between. The CDR3 DNA follows: TGTGCCAGCTCACGGGGCTGGGGGAACACTGAAGCTTTCTTT. It encodes CASSRGWGNTEAFF.

This clone has a single count. This chain connects TRBV27 to TRBJ2-7, with TRBD1 matching 7 bases. CDR1 MNHEY and CDR2 SMNVEV come from the germline V gene (reference sequence). V lost 6 bases, J lost 0 bases, and 14 bases stayed unmatched. This CDR3 is 17 amino acids long. The CDR3 sequence is CASSARYRGASSYEQYF. The CDR3 DNA follows: TGTGCCAGCAGCGCACGATACAGGGGCGCGAGCTCCTACGAGCAGTACTTC.

This clone appeared once. V gene TRBV5-1 combines with J gene TRBJ2-7, with no clear D. There are 14 residues in the CDR3. CDR1 and CDR2 (germline): SGHRS, YFSETQ. With 4 bases removed from V and 6 bases from J, the gap between germline ends came to 17 bases. As DNA, the CDR3 is TGCGCCAGCAGCCCAGGTCTCTCACTCCTCGAGCAGTACTTC. Translated, it gives CASSPGLSLLEQYF.

Here the CDR3 DNA reads TGTGCCAGCAGGCCCCGGGACAGGGGGATCCAAAAGCAGTTCTTC. The encoded protein is CASRPRDRGIQKQFF. The rearrangement joins TRBV13 to TRBJ2-1; 11 nucleotides match TRBD1. The germline V gene has CDR1 PRHDT and CDR2 FYEKMQ (reference sequence). Trimming removed 6 bases from V and 11 bases from J; junction bases left unmatched: 12. CDR3 size: 15 residues.

The J gene is TRBJ2-7, the V gene TRBV4-1; 11 bases align to TRBD2. V shed 1 base, J shed 2 bases, and the junction held 7 bases outside the gene matches. There are 17 residues in the CDR3. The germline gives CDR1 MGHRA, CDR2 YSYEKL. The CDR3 sequence: CASSQVSGTSGTYEQYF. For the CDR3, the DNA is TGCGCCAGCAGCCAAGTTTCCGGGACTAGCGGAACCTACGAGCAGTACTTC.

The V gene is TRBV27, the J gene TRBJ2-3; D is ambiguous. The CDR3 length is 15 residues. The V end lost 3 bases, the J end lost 5 bases, and 15 bases lay between the germline ends. Germline assignment: CDR1 MNHEY and CDR2 SMNVEV (reference sequence). This CDR3 reads CASSFVRSEVDTQYF. The CDR3, as DNA: TGTGCCAGCAGTTTTGTACGTTCCGAGGTAGATACGCAGTATTTT.

The gene calls are TRBV9 and TRBJ2-1, with 9 bases aligning to TRBD1. V shed 4 bases, J shed 6 bases, and the junction held 8 bases outside the gene matches. This CDR3 comprises 15 residues. Germline V gene sequence: CDR1 SGDLS, CDR2 YYNGEE. The CDR3 sequence: CASSSGTGLGNEQFF. The CDR3 DNA reads as TGTGCCAGCAGCTCCGGGACAGGGTTAGGCAATGAGCAGTTCTTC.

V is TRBV11-2 and J is TRBJ1-2; D possibly corresponds to TRBD1 (6 bases). Per germline, CDR1 SGHAT and CDR2 FQNNGV. This CDR3 is 14 amino acids long. V dropped 4 bases and J dropped 7 bases, with 16 bases sitting between them. The CDR3: CASSSYRDRGGYTF. CDR3 nucleotide sequence: TGTGCCAGCAGCTCCTACAGGGATAGGGGTGGCTACACCTTC.

The genes are TRBV5-1 and TRBJ1-1; D call uncertain. This CDR3 comprises 15 residues. Between the trimmed V and J ends, which lost 5 bases and 0 bases, there was a span of 14 bases. From germline, CDR1 is SGHRS and CDR2 YFSETQ. The chain's CDR3 is CASRAMAGLNTEAFF. Here the CDR3 DNA reads TGCGCCAGCAGAGCCATGGCAGGTCTGAACACTGAAGCTTTCTTT.

The rearrangement joins TRBV4-1 to TRBJ2-6; 9 nucleotides align to TRBD1. CDR3 length: 18 amino acids. Germline CDR1 MGHRA, CDR2 YSYEKL. The ends lost 1 base at V and 5 bases at J; junction bases unmatched: 9. CDR3 amino acids: CASSQVGQGPGWANVLTF. In nucleotides, the CDR3 is TGCGCCAGCAGCCAAGTAGGACAGGGGCCTGGCTGGGCCAACGTCCTGACTTTC.

The chain is built from TRBV7-2 and TRBJ2-2, with TRBD2 as a possible D gene (6 bases). V lost 4 bases, J lost 5 bases, and 20 bases lay in between. CDR1 SGHTA and CDR2 FQGNSA come from the germline V gene. The CDR3 extends over 17 amino acids. CDR3 DNA sequence: TGTGCCAGCAGCTCGATCCCCGGGACGGCGGGGACCGGGGAGCTGTTTTTT. Translation: CASSSIPGTAGTGELFF.

This rearrangement joins TRBV7-9 to TRBJ1-6; no clear D gene. The ends were cut back, 1 base at V and 11 bases at J, with 15 bases in the middle. Looked up from germline, CDR1 is SEHNR and CDR2 is FQNEAQ (reference sequence). The CDR3 runs to 15 residues. In DNA form, the CDR3 reads TGTGCCAGCAGCTTAGTGGGCGATACTGGTACACCCCTCCACTTT. This sequence encodes CASSLVGDTGTPLHF.

The chain is built from TRBV19 and TRBJ1-1; TRBD1 aligns across 7 bases. Trimming at V came to 3 bases and at J to 0 bases, leaving 7 bases not matched to a gene. The CDR3 is 16 amino acids. Germline CDR1 reads LNHDA; CDR2 reads SQIVND (reference sequence). The CDR3 DNA reads as TGTGCCAGTAGTATTGACAGGGACTTTATGAACACTGAAGCTTTCTTT. Its protein product is CASSIDRDFMNTEAFF.

The V call is TRBV30, the J call TRBJ1-1; no firm D call. This CDR3 contains 12 residues. Germline values: CDR1 GTSNPN, CDR2 SVGIG (reference sequence). Trimming took 3 bases from V and 5 from J, leaving 10 bases between them. The CDR3 DNA follows: TGTGCCTGGAGGTTGAGGGCTACTGAAGCTTTCTTT. It codes for CAWRLRATEAFF.

The chain has TRBV4-3 and TRBJ1-4; 8 bases agree with TRBD1. The J segment lost 6 bases and the V segment lost 0 bases, leaving 3 bases of the junction unmatched. There are 15 residues in the CDR3. Per the germline V gene, CDR1 is LGHNA and CDR2 is YSLEER. The CDR3 DNA follows: TGCGCCAGCAGCCAAGAAAGGACAGGGTATGAAAAACTGTTTTTT. Residues: CASSQERTGYEKLFF.

V usage is TRBV12-3 or TRBV12-4 and J usage is TRBJ1-3; D remains ambiguous. This CDR3 is built from 12 residues. Deletions cut 4 bases from V and 6 bases from J, with 7 bases between. The CDR3 reads CASSYTQNTIYF. CDR3 in DNA: TGTGCCAGCAGTTATACTCAAAACACCATATATTTT.

This clone appeared a few times. The chain joins TRBV19 to TRBJ1-1; 8 bases map to TRBD1. CDR3 size: 14 residues. The V gene end was trimmed by 5 bases and the J gene end by 5 bases; junction bases not matched to a gene: 7. CDR1 and CDR2 (germline): LNHDA, SQIVND (reference sequence). CDR3 nucleotide sequence: TGTGCCAGTAGTTTCGGACAGGGAGGTACTGAAGCTTTCTTT. This translates into CASSFGQGGTEAFF.